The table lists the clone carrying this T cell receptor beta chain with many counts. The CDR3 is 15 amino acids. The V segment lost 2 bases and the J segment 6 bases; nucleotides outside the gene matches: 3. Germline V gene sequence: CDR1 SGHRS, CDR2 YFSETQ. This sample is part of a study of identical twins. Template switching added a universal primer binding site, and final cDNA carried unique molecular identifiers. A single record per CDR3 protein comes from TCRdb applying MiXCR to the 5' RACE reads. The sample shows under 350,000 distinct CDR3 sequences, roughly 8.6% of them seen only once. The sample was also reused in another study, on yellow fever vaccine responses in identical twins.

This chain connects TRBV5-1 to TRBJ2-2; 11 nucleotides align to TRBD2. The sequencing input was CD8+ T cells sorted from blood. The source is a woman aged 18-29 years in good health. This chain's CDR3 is CASSLLAGASGELFF. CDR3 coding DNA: TGCGCCAGCAGCTTACTAGCGGGAGCGTCCGGGGAGCTGTTTTTT.